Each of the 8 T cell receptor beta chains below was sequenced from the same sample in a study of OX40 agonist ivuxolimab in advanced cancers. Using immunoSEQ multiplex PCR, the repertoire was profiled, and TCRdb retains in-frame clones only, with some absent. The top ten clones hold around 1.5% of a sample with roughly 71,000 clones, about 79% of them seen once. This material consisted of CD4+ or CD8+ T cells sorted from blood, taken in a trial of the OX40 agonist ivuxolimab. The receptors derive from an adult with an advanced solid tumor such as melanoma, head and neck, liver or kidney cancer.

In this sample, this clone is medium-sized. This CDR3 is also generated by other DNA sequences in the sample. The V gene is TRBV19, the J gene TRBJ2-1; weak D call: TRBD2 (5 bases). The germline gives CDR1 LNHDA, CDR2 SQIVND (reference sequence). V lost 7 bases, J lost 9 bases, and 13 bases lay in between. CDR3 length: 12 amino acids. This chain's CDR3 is CASKAVRGEQFF. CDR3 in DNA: TGTGCCAGTAAAGCCGTTCGGGGTGAGCAGTTCTTC.

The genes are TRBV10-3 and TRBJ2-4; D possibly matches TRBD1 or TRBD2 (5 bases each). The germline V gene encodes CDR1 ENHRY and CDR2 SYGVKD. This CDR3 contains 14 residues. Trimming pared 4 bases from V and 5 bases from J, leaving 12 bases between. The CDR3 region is CAISGDAGENIQYF. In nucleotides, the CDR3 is TGTGCCATCAGTGGGGACGCCGGCGAAAACATTCAGTACTTC.

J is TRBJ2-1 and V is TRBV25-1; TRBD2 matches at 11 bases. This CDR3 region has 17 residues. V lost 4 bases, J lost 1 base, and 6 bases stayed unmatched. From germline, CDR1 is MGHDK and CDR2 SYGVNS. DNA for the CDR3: TGTGCCAGCAGTGGGGGACTAGCGGACATTTCCTACAATGAGCAGTTCTTC. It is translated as CASSGGLADISYNEQFF.

The CDR3: CASSLRVYEQYF. In DNA, the CDR3 is TGTGCCAGCAGCTTAAGAGTATACGAGCAGTACTTC. V is TRBV7-8 and J is TRBJ2-7; D unclear. CDR3 length equals 12 residues. Germline V gene data show CDR1 as SGHVS and CDR2 as FQNEAQ. V lost 2 bases and J 4 bases, leaving 6 bases between the germline ends.

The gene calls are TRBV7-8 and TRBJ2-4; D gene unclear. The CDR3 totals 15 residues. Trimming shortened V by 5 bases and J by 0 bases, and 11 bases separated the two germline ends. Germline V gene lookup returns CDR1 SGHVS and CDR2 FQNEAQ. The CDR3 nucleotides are TGTGCCAGCAGCGCTGGGGTACTAGCCAAAAACATTCAGTACTTC. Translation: CASSAGVLAKNIQYF.

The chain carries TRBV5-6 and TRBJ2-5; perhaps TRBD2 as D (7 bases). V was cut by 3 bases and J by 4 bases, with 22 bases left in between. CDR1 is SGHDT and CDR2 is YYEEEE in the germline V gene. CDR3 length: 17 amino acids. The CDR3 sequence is CASSWGPLGGALETQYF. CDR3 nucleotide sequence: TGTGCCAGCAGCTGGGGGCCTCTTGGGGGGGCCCTAGAGACCCAGTACTTC.

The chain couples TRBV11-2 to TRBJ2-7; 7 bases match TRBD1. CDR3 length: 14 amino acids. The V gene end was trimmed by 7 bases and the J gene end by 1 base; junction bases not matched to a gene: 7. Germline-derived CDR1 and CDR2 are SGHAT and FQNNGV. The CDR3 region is CASNRGAPSYEQYF. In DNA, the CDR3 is TGTGCCAGCAACAGGGGCGCGCCGTCCTACGAGCAGTACTTC.

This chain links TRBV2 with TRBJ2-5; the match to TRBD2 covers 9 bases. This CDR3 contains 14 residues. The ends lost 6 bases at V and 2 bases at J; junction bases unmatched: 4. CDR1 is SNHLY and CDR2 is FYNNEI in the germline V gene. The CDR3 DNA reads TGTGCCAGCAGGCGTCTAGCGGGACAAGAGACCCAGTACTTC. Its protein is CASRRLAGQETQYF.